These 32 T cell receptor beta chains were sequenced from one sample in a study of shared clonotypes between healthy human individuals. The repertoire was sequenced with immunoSEQ multiplex PCR; TCRdb's copy has only in-frame clones and lacks some. The table shows some 1 million clones, with about 75% occurring only once. The sequencing input was memory CD4+ T cells sorted from blood. Subset reported: CD45RA-negative fraction. The receptors derive from a man between 18 and 35 years old in good health.

The chain is built from TRBV10-3 and TRBJ1-1, with D possibly matching TRBD1 (6 bases). CDR3 length equals 16 residues. V lost 3 bases and J lost 0, with 14 bases in between. Germline V gene data show CDR1 as ENHRY and CDR2 as SYGVKD. In nucleotides, the CDR3 is TGTGCCATCAGTGAATATGGACAGCTCATGAACACTGAAGCTTTCTTT. Protein product: CAISEYGQLMNTEAFF.

CDR3 sequence: CASSVGGRAVSGNTIYF. DNA of the CDR3: TGTGCCAGCAGCGTTGGGGGGAGGGCAGTCTCTGGAAACACCATATATTTT. This chain links TRBV28 with TRBJ1-3; tentatively, D is TRBD1 (5 bases). Trimming took off 6 bases at V and 0 bases at J, with 18 bases between the two ends. Germline V gives CDR1 MDHEN, CDR2 SYDVKM. The CDR3 is 17 residues long.

The V call is TRBV30, the J call TRBJ2-5; a possible D gene is TRBD2 (6 bases). Trimming cost V 4 bases and J 2 bases, with 20 bases left between them. Germline V gene data show CDR1 as GTSNPN and CDR2 as SVGIG (reference sequence). This CDR3 is built from 16 residues. CDR3 DNA: TGTGCCTGGAATCGGTGGGGGGAGCCAAATCAAGAGACCCAGTACTTC. Translated: CAWNRWGEPNQETQYF.

This clone was seen a few times. The CDR3 DNA reads TGTGCCAGCTCACCACAGGGATGGGAGACCCAGTACTTC. As protein: CASSPQGWETQYF. The rearrangement links TRBV18 to TRBJ2-5; D call uncertain. The V gene's germline CDR1 is KGHSH and CDR2 LQKENI. The CDR3 totals 13 residues. Deletions cut 1 base from V and 5 bases from J, with 8 bases between.

About this clone itself: Other DNA sequences in this specimen translate into the identical CDR3. This chain uses TRBV7-2 with TRBJ2-3; D might be TRBD2 (5 bases). Between the trimmed V and J ends, which lost 1 base and 1 base, there was a span of 9 bases. CDR3 length: 15 residues. In germline, CDR1 is SGHTA, CDR2 FQGNSA. The CDR3 sequence: CASSLGPAGTDTQYF. The CDR3 DNA is TGTGCCAGCAGCTTAGGCCCAGCGGGCACAGATACGCAGTATTTT.

The chain recombines TRBV5-1 with TRBJ2-3; possibly TRBD2 for D (6 bases). The CDR3 spans 16 residues. Germline assignment: CDR1 SGHRS and CDR2 YFSETQ. V lost 2 bases and J lost 3, with 16 bases in between. Here the CDR3 reads CASSLQAGMGTDTQYF. DNA of the CDR3: TGCGCCAGCAGCTTACAAGCGGGCATGGGGACAGATACGCAGTATTTT.

There are a few counts of this clone. The gene calls are TRBV6-5 and TRBJ2-3; no clear D gene. Germline V lookup: CDR1 MNHEY, CDR2 SVGAGI. The length of the CDR3 is 15 residues. Trimming shortened V by 0 bases and J by 0 bases, and 7 bases separated the two germline ends. DNA for the CDR3: TGTGCCAGCAGTTACTCGGCTCTTAGCACAGATACGCAGTATTTT. Translation gives CASSYSALSTDTQYF.

The chain uses TRBV10-3 and TRBJ1-4; D remains ambiguous. Looked up from germline, CDR1 is ENHRY and CDR2 is SYGVKD. The CDR3 is made up of 15 amino acids. Between the trimmed V and J ends, which lost 4 bases and 5 bases, there was a span of 14 bases. CDR3 coding DNA: TGTGCCATCAGTGCCGCCCCGGAACGAAATGAAAAACTGTTTTTT. Translating it yields CAISAAPERNEKLFF.

This clone was observed a handful of times. The chain has TRBV5-1 and TRBJ1-6, with a weak D call TRBD1 (5 bases). The CDR3 loop spans 15 amino acids. Deletions cut 4 bases from V and 9 bases from J, with 17 bases between. Germline-derived CDR1 and CDR2 are SGHRS and YFSETQ. The CDR3: CASSNHTGGGSPLHF. CDR3 DNA sequence: TGCGCCAGCAGCAACCATACAGGAGGAGGTTCACCCCTCCACTTT.

In this sample, this clone turned up once. The chain couples TRBV5-1 to TRBJ2-2; 7 positions match TRBD1. The CDR3 consists of 14 residues. The trim removed 6 bases at V and 4 bases at J, leaving 6 bases unmatched. The V gene's germline CDR1 is SGHRS and CDR2 YFSETQ. The CDR3 DNA reads TGCGCCAGCACCCTACAGGGGCGCACCGGGGAGCTGTTTTTT. Translated, it gives CASTLQGRTGELFF. The full variable domain, rest sourced from reference TRBV5-1 and TRBJ2-2, is KAGVTQTPRYLIKTRGQQVTLSCSPISGHRSVSWYQQTPGQGLQFLFEYFSETQRNKGNFPGRFSGRQFSNSRSEMNVSTLELGDSALYLCASTLQGRTGELFFGEGSRLTVL.

The chain combines TRBV6-1 with TRBJ2-7; possible D gene TRBD1, 6 bases. Germline V gene lookup returns CDR1 MNHNS and CDR2 SASEGT. This CDR3 has 13 amino acids. V lost 0 bases, J lost 8 bases, and 11 bases lay in between. The CDR3 region is CASSEAPQGKQYF. In DNA form, the CDR3 reads TGTGCCAGCAGTGAAGCGCCCCAGGGGAAGCAGTACTTC.

J is TRBJ1-5 and V is TRBV6-5; possible D gene TRBD1, 6 bases. The CDR3 runs to 15 residues. Germline V gene data show CDR1 as MNHEY and CDR2 as SVGAGI. Trimming left V 6 bases short and J 0 bases short, with 12 bases between. The CDR3 DNA is TGTGCCAGCAGGGGGGACAAACATAGCAATCAGCCCCAGCATTTT. This codes for CASRGDKHSNQPQHF.

This chain uses TRBV5-4 with TRBJ1-1, with TRBD1 matching over 10 bases. Germline CDR1 and CDR2: SGHNT and YYREEE (reference sequence). There are 15 residues in the CDR3. The V segment lost 5 bases and the J segment 0 bases; nucleotides outside the gene matches: 4. CDR3 amino acids: CASRRTGGMNTEAFF. DNA of the CDR3: TGTGCCAGCAGACGGACAGGGGGGATGAACACTGAAGCTTTCTTT.

This clone was observed a few times. The chain links TRBV6-4 to TRBJ2-7, with 13 bases lining up with TRBD2. The CDR3 has 20 residues. CDR1 and CDR2 from the germline V gene are MRHNA and SNTAGT. The junction had 14 bases not matched to a gene; V was cut back by 0 bases and J by 3 bases. CDR3 region: CASSDSARTSGRPRGYEQYF. The CDR3 nucleotides read TGTGCCAGCAGTGACTCGGCCCGGACTAGCGGGAGACCAAGAGGCTACGAGCAGTACTTC.

This clone has more than one count but fewer than ten. J is TRBJ1-5 and V is TRBV7-2; D is possibly TRBD1 (6 bases). V lost 4 bases and J lost 3, with 10 bases in between. Germline values: CDR1 SGHTA, CDR2 FQGNSA. CDR3 length: 14 residues. CDR3 sequence (DNA): TGTGCCAGCAGCTACAGGGAGAACAATCAGCCCCAGCATTTT. Protein product: CASSYRENNQPQHF.

CDR3 coding DNA: TGCGCCAGCAGCCAAGGGCCAGGGGTGGTGGCCGGGGAGCTGTTTTTT. As protein: CASSQGPGVVAGELFF. The V call is TRBV4-3, the J call TRBJ2-2; D may be TRBD1 (6 bases). Trimming removed 1 base from V and 6 bases from J, with 15 bases in between. Germline V gives CDR1 LGHNA, CDR2 YSLEER. This CDR3 is built from 16 residues.

V is TRBV6-5 and J is TRBJ1-5; D gene uncertain. The CDR3 totals 13 residues. Germline CDR1 reads MNHEY; CDR2 reads SVGAGI. Trimming cost V 4 bases and J 6 bases, with 10 bases left between them. The DNA of the CDR3 is TGTGCCAGCAGTTTGAGCTCGGGTCAGCCCCAGCATTTT. Translation gives CASSLSSGQPQHF.

The gene calls are TRBV10-3 and TRBJ2-3, with TRBD2 matching over 11 bases. This CDR3 spans 15 amino acids. Germline trimming cut 10 bases from V and 2 bases from J; bases unmatched to any gene: 8. Per the germline V gene, CDR1 is ENHRY and CDR2 is SYGVKD. DNA for the CDR3: TGTGCCACGGGGGGACTAGCGGAAACCACAGATACGCAGTATTTT. Translation: CATGGLAETTDTQYF.

Remarks on this clone: The sample contains more than one DNA sequence encoding this CDR3. The chain joins TRBV5-1 to TRBJ1-2; 7 bases match TRBD1. V shed 4 bases, J shed 3 bases, and the junction held 3 bases outside the gene matches. This CDR3 has 13 residues. Per the germline V gene, CDR1 is SGHRS and CDR2 is YFSETQ. The CDR3 sequence: CASSLTGDYGYTF. CDR3 sequence (DNA): TGCGCCAGCAGCCTAACAGGGGACTATGGCTACACCTTC.

The chain has TRBV4-1 and TRBJ2-7; 8 nucleotides align to TRBD1. Trimming took 1 base from V and 2 from J; bases not matched to a gene: 4. Germline assignment: CDR1 MGHRA and CDR2 YSYEKL. This CDR3 contains 15 residues. The CDR3 reads CASSQARQGPYEQYF. The DNA of the CDR3 is TGCGCCAGCAGCCAAGCCCGACAGGGGCCCTACGAGCAGTACTTC.

The chain uses TRBV7-2 and TRBJ1-2; perhaps TRBD1 as D (5 bases). This CDR3 contains 15 residues. V dropped 2 bases and J dropped 4 bases, with 14 bases sitting between them. The germline V gene has CDR1 SGHTA and CDR2 FQGNSA. In DNA, the CDR3 is TGTGCCAGCAGCTTAAACGAGGGGCACGGCTATGGCTACACCTTC. It translates to CASSLNEGHGYGYTF.

The chain uses TRBV5-6 and TRBJ2-7; no firm D call. Germline V CDR1 and CDR2: SGHDT, YYEEEE. Trimming removed 4 bases at V and 4 bases at J, with 6 bases between. The CDR3 runs 11 residues. The CDR3 DNA follows: TGTGCCAGCAGCCGGCAGTACGAGCAGTACTTC. Protein sequence: CASSRQYEQYF.

This sequence joins TRBV2 and TRBJ1-3; no clear D gene. The CDR3 contains 14 residues. Germline assignment: CDR1 SNHLY and CDR2 FYNNEI. V lost 4 bases and J 4 bases, leaving 11 bases between the germline ends. The CDR3 loop is CASSGPLRGNTIYF. The DNA for the CDR3 is TGTGCCAGCAGTGGACCCTTGAGAGGAAACACCATATATTTT.

This sequence joins TRBV9 and TRBJ1-2; D is unclear. V gave up 3 bases and J gave up 6 bases, with 15 bases separating them. Looked up from germline, CDR1 is SGDLS and CDR2 is YYNGEE. The CDR3 length is 14 residues. CDR3 sequence reads: CASSADFRGNGYTF. The CDR3 DNA reads as TGTGCCAGCAGCGCGGACTTCAGAGGAAATGGCTACACCTTC.

V and J are TRBV5-1 and TRBJ2-7, with a weak D call TRBD2 (6 bases). V was shortened by 3 bases and J by 2 bases, with 12 bases between the two germline ends. The CDR3 totals 14 residues. CDR1 is SGHRS, CDR2 YFSETQ, per germline. The CDR3 reads CASSWRDRTYEQYF. CDR3 nucleotide sequence: TGCGCCAGCAGCTGGAGGGACCGGACCTACGAGCAGTACTTC.

The chain is built from TRBV9 and TRBJ2-2; 11 nucleotides line up with TRBD1. This CDR3 has 18 residues. The germline V gene encodes CDR1 SGDLS and CDR2 YYNGEE. V trimming: 0 bases; J trimming: 4 bases; junction bases outside the gene matches: 8. In nucleotides, the CDR3 is TGTGCCAGCAGCGTAGCTTTAGGGGGACAGGGGGTCACCGGGGAGCTGTTTTTT. Its translation: CASSVALGGQGVTGELFF.

This clone has more than one count but fewer than ten. CDR3 amino acids: CARSNRDRRNSPLHF. CDR3 nucleotides: TGTGCCAGAAGCAACCGGGACAGGAGGAATTCACCCCTCCACTTT. The chain combines TRBV5-3 with TRBJ1-6; the match to TRBD1 covers 8 bases. TRBV5-3 counts as an open reading frame of uncertain function. The CDR3 has 15 residues. V trimming: 4 bases; J trimming: 7 bases; junction bases outside the gene matches: 7.

This sequence joins TRBV29-1 and TRBJ2-3; 10 positions match TRBD2. The CDR3 has 16 residues. Germline CDR1 is SQVTM and CDR2 is ANQGSEA. Trimming at V came to 4 bases and at J to 3 bases, leaving 10 bases not matched to a gene. The CDR3 DNA sequence: TGCAGCGTTGCTTCTTCTGGACTAGCGGAAACAGATACGCAGTATTTT. As protein: CSVASSGLAETDTQYF.

The genes are TRBV9 and TRBJ2-2; 8 positions match TRBD2. Germline CDR1 SGDLS, CDR2 YYNGEE. V lost 2 bases, J lost 2 bases, and 2 bases stayed unmatched. The CDR3 has 15 residues. The CDR3 DNA is TGTGCCAGCAGCGTCACTAGCGGTAACACCGGGGAGCTGTTTTTT. Its translation is CASSVTSGNTGELFF.

The chain employs TRBV15 and TRBJ2-3; D possibly corresponds to TRBD1 (6 bases). The CDR3 sequence is 15 residues long. Germline V CDR1 and CDR2: LNHNV, YYDKDF (reference sequence). V dropped 0 bases and J dropped 3 bases, with 10 bases sitting between them. The CDR3 spells CATSRDPGQTDTQYF. CDR3 in DNA: TGTGCCACCAGCAGAGACCCCGGACAGACAGATACGCAGTATTTT.

This sequence joins TRBV5-1 and TRBJ2-1; 8 bases are shared with TRBD2. The CDR3 extends over 15 amino acids. J was trimmed by 2 bases and V by 0 bases; bases with no gene match: 1. The germline gives CDR1 SGHRS, CDR2 YFSETQ. The CDR3 coding sequence is TGCGCCAGCAGCTTGGGTAGCGGGACCTACAATGAGCAGTTCTTC. Residues: CASSLGSGTYNEQFF.

The chain recombines TRBV4-1 with TRBJ1-5, with D hard to call. Germline V lookup: CDR1 MGHRA, CDR2 YSYEKL. The length of the CDR3 is 16 residues. V gave up 0 bases and J gave up 0 bases, with 9 bases separating them. The CDR3 DNA reads as TGCGCCAGCAGCCAAGAAATAGACTATAGCAATCAGCCCCAGCATTTT. Protein: CASSQEIDYSNQPQHF.